This record concerns one TCR beta chain sequence. Its target is not known. Through 5' RACE with UMI labels, the TRB cDNA libraries were prepared. TCRdb re-called the 5' RACE reads and shows each CDR3 protein once, DNA omitted. This repertoire comprises under 150,000 distinct CDR3 sequences; its ten largest clones make up about 0.3%. This entry is derived from a study of CXCR3-negative and CXCR3-positive naive CD8 T cells. At the level of the study: The total count of TRB reads reached 110 million to 150 million, and each library contributed about 1.5 +/- 0.3 million. Broader study findings: Researchers reported similar TRBV-TRBJ usage in naive CXCR3-negative and CXCR3-positive cells, though memory differed. CXCR3 expression partially decreased after cryopreservation; most assays used fresh PBMCs. Because surface CD5 did not distinguish the naive subsets, TCR strength was inferred from TRB CDR3 properties. Comparison of naive cells showed more hydrophobic TRB CDR3s in CXCR3-positive than in CXCR3-negative naive cells.

CDR1 and CDR2 (germline): LNHNV, YYDKDF (reference sequence). The CDR3 length is 14 residues. J is TRBJ2-7 and V is TRBV15; the TRBD1 assignment by TCRdb is unverifiable without DNA. Source material: naive CXCR3+ CD8+ T cells from blood. Subset described: CD45RO-CCR7+CD27+CD95- naive CD8+ T cells expressing CXCR3 (TNR3+). The TCR sequence derives from a human donor in good health. Some clones in this sample may be carry-over from other donors' samples. This chain's CDR3 is CATSRAQGKHEQYF.